The sequence of this T cell receptor beta chain was determined in a study of response to subunit inactivated influenza vaccine. Points from the study as a whole: The authors proposed limited new T cell recruitment per seasonal influenza vaccination.

Using its own MiXCR run on the RT-PCR reads, TCRdb lists one record per CDR3 protein. Of a few hundred thousand distinct CDR3 sequences in the sample, 12% to 15% are singletons; the top ten hold 8.5% to 14%. In the case of this clonotype: Its specificity is not known.

The material was PBMCs from blood, obtained 11 to 12 days after vaccination. This sequence originates from a middle-aged man who received an inactivated influenza vaccine.

Written as DNA, the CDR3 is TGTGCCACCCGGGGCCCCTTGGGGGAGCAGTACTTC. Amino acids: CATRGPLGEQYF. J is TRBJ2-7 and V is TRBV18; D is tentatively TRBD1 or TRBD2 (5 bases each). CDR1 is KGHSH, CDR2 LQKENI, per germline. Trimming stripped 10 bases from V and 7 bases from J, with 17 bases between. This CDR3 comprises 12 residues. Together with reference TRBV18 and TRBJ2-7, the CDR3 gives the full variable domain: NAGVMQNPRHLVRRRGQEARLRCSPMKGHSHVYWYRQLPEEGLKFMVYLQKENIIDESGMPKERFSAEFPKEGPSILRIQQVVRGDSAAYFCATRGPLGEQYFGPGTRLTVT.